The 31 T cell receptor beta chains in this list originate from one sample, sequenced in a study of blood T cells in healthy people across ages (dated by TCRdb to about 2015). The protocol used for the library was 5' RACE. The sequencer listed for this sample is Illumina HiSeq 2500. A second PCR of about 7 to 12 cycles was run with a J-beta primer mix and a sample-barcoded 5' primer. TCRdb trimmed the raw reads at Q25, called clones with MiXCR and kept productive beta chains. Rows with a matching CDR3 protein are joined into one entry that keeps the most common DNA and genes. The sample includes 900,000 to 950,000 distinct CDR3 sequences, with approximately 32% observed a single time. The ten largest make up roughly 10% of the sample. These data were also reused for a study on T cells of mothers and their children.

The specimen was blood. Every receptor here comes from a woman in her 40s in good health.

This clonotype has only a few counts. The chain carries TRBV24-1 and TRBJ2-4; 7 nucleotides align to TRBD1. The CDR3 has 14 amino acids. V shed 2 bases, J shed 6 bases, and the junction held 3 bases outside the gene matches. Germline V gives CDR1 KGHDR, CDR2 SFDVKD. The CDR3 coding sequence is TGTGCCACCAGTGATTCCGGGACAGTAAACATTCAGTACTTC. Its translation: CATSDSGTVNIQYF.

With regard to this clonotype: One end of the junction fails to match germline, which may point to a read error. The chain has TRBV5-4 and TRBJ2-3; D gene ambiguous. The CDR3 spans 15 residues. Germline CDR1 SGHNT, CDR2 YYREEE (reference sequence). For the CDR3, the DNA is TGTGTCAGCAGCTTGGACCCCAAAAACACAGATACGCAGTATTTT. Translation: CVSSLDPKNTDTQYF.

The sample holds many counts of this clonotype. The rearrangement links TRBV29-1 to TRBJ2-1, with 12 bases fitting TRBD2. The V gene end was trimmed by 4 bases and the J gene end by 5 bases; junction bases not matched to a gene: 3. CDR3 length equals 14 residues. Germline V gene data show CDR1 as SQVTM and CDR2 as ANQGSEA. CDR3 in amino acids: CSVVRTSGNNEQFF. Here the CDR3 DNA reads TGCAGCGTTGTGCGGACTAGCGGGAACAATGAGCAGTTCTTC.

This chain joins TRBV6-5 and TRBJ1-1; D is ambiguous. Looked up from germline, CDR1 is MNHEY and CDR2 is SVGAGI. Deletions cut 2 bases from V and 1 base from J, with 11 bases between. The CDR3 extends over 15 amino acids. The DNA of the CDR3 is TGTGCCAGCAGTTACGAACGGGGAGCGAACACTGAAGCTTTCTTT. Translated, it gives CASSYERGANTEAFF.

This clonotype occurred many times. The chain employs TRBV12-3 or TRBV12-4 and TRBJ1-1; D is ambiguous. There are 14 residues in the CDR3. V lost 1 base, J lost 3 bases, and 9 bases lay in between. CDR3 region: CASSLVSGDTEAFF. The CDR3 region has the DNA TGTGCCAGCAGTTTAGTTTCCGGGGACACTGAAGCTTTCTTT.

To note about this clonotype: A read error may account for a junction end that differs from germline. The chain is built from TRBV6-1 and TRBJ2-3; D may be TRBD2 (5 bases). Germline V gene lookup returns CDR1 MNHNS and CDR2 SASEGT. This CDR3 contains 14 residues. The CDR3 here is CASAYSGFTDTLYF. The CDR3 DNA follows: TGTGCCAGCGCTTACAGCGGATTCACAGATACGCTGTATTTT.

In this sample, this clonotype turned up a few times. V is TRBV5-1 and J is TRBJ1-2; possibly TRBD1 for D (5 bases). Germline CDR1 SGHRS, CDR2 YFSETQ. The V gene lost 4 bases and the J gene lost 4 bases, with 20 bases spanning the gap. The CDR3 has 16 amino acids. The CDR3 spells CASSPGTSQAVYGYTF. Written as DNA, the CDR3 is TGCGCCAGCAGCCCCGGGACTTCACAAGCTGTCTATGGCTACACCTTC.

V and J are TRBV29-1 and TRBJ2-3, with 10 bases fitting TRBD1. V was clipped by 6 bases and J by 0 bases; unmatched bases: 6. The CDR3 runs to 15 residues. Germline-derived CDR1 and CDR2 are SQVTM and ANQGSEA. CDR3 region: CSVLGQGVSTDTQYF. CDR3 bases: TGCAGCGTCCTCGGACAGGGGGTGAGCACAGATACGCAGTATTTT.

In its sample, this clonotype was seen a few times. In DNA form, the CDR3 reads TGTGCCAGTAGTATATCCAGTTCTAGTTCACCCCTCCACTTT. Translation: CASSISSSSSPLHF. The chain has TRBV19 and TRBJ1-6; no clear D. This CDR3 has 14 amino acids. Trimming pared 2 bases from V and 9 bases from J, leaving 11 bases between. The V gene's germline CDR1 is LNHDA and CDR2 SQIVND (reference sequence).

As to this clonotype: A read error may be the cause here, since a much bigger clone is one base away. V usage is TRBV24-1 and J usage is TRBJ2-5; no clear D. The CDR3 has 11 residues. CDR1 is KGHDR and CDR2 is SFDVKD in the germline V gene. The CDR3 region has the DNA TGTGTCACCAGTGACACGGCTAGAGAGTACTTC. It translates to CVTSDTAREYF.

This clonotype was seen at least ten times. The chain is built from TRBV29-1 and TRBJ2-1; D uncertain. With 3 bases removed from V and 9 bases from J, the gap between germline ends came to 9 bases. Germline-derived CDR1 and CDR2 are SQVTM and ANQGSEA. The CDR3 loop spans 11 amino acids. The CDR3: CSVDRISEQFF. In DNA, the CDR3 is TGCAGCGTTGACCGGATCAGTGAGCAGTTCTTC.

This clonotype was observed many times. Germline is not matched at one junction end, which may reflect a read error. This rearrangement joins TRBV7-9 to TRBJ2-7, with 7 bases identical to TRBD1. Germline CDR1 is SEHNR and CDR2 is FQNEAQ (reference sequence). This CDR3 is built from 13 residues. CDR3 coding DNA: TGTGCCAGCACCTTAAATACAGGGGACGAGCAGTACTTC. Its protein is CASTLNTGDEQYF.

This clonotype has a count of ten or more. The rearrangement joins TRBV7-3 to TRBJ2-3; D remains ambiguous. The V end was cut by 5 bases, the J end by 6 bases, with 12 bases between. The CDR3 sequence is 13 residues long. Germline V lookup: CDR1 SGHTA, CDR2 FQGTGA. CDR3 bases: TGTGCCAGCAGCCCGATGGGTACTGATACGCAGTATTTT. The encoded protein is CASSPMGTDTQYF.

The chain employs TRBV19 and TRBJ2-3; a weak D match, TRBD2 (5 bases). The V end was cut by 4 bases, the J end by 5 bases, with 10 bases between. Per the germline V gene, CDR1 is LNHDA and CDR2 is SQIVND (reference sequence). The CDR3 totals 13 residues. The CDR3 protein is CASSSDRGDTQYF. The CDR3 DNA reads as TGTGCCAGTAGTAGCGACCGGGGAGATACGCAGTATTTT.

This clonotype has just a few counts. The junction departs from the called germline gene at one end, perhaps through a read error. The chain uses TRBV5-1 and TRBJ1-2; 7 bases line up with TRBD1. CDR1 SGHRS and CDR2 YFSETQ come from the germline V gene. The CDR3 has 13 amino acids. For the CDR3, the DNA is TGCGCCGGCAGCTGGACAGGCAACTATGGCTACACCTTC. Translated, it gives CAGSWTGNYGYTF.

The V call is TRBV27, the J call TRBJ2-7; D is possibly TRBD1 or TRBD2 (5 bases each). With 8 bases removed from V and 5 bases from J, the gap between germline ends came to 16 bases. This CDR3 spans 13 amino acids. Germline V gene data show CDR1 as MNHEY and CDR2 as SMNVEV (reference sequence). CDR3 sequence (DNA): TGTGCCAGCGCCGCGAATGAGGGACACGAGCAGTACTTC. This codes for CASAANEGHEQYF.

This chain joins TRBV3-1 and TRBJ1-2; D remains ambiguous. V was trimmed by 0 bases and J by 3 bases, leaving 11 bases between them. The CDR3 is made up of 15 amino acids. Germline CDR1 reads LGHDT; CDR2 reads YNNKEL (reference sequence). CDR3 sequence: CASSQDGSGYYGYTF. The CDR3 coding sequence is TGTGCCAGCAGCCAAGATGGAAGTGGGTACTATGGCTACACCTTC.

There are many counts of this clonotype. The genes are TRBV5-1 and TRBJ2-7, with D unclear. The CDR3 covers 16 residues. The V end lost 0 bases, the J end lost 2 bases, and 15 bases lay between the germline ends. The V gene's germline CDR1 is SGHRS and CDR2 YFSETQ. The CDR3 here is CASSLGWLDRTYEQYF. For the CDR3, the DNA is TGCGCCAGCAGCTTGGGATGGCTCGATAGGACCTACGAGCAGTACTTC.

The sample holds a few counts of this clonotype. Mismatch with germline at one junction end may stem from a read error. The chain carries TRBV5-1 and TRBJ2-3, with TRBD1 matching over 9 bases. CDR3 length: 15 residues. Looked up from germline, CDR1 is SGHRS and CDR2 is YFSETQ. The CDR3 DNA reads TGCGCTAGCAGCTTGTGGACAGGGGAAACAGATACGCAGTATTTT. As protein: CASSLWTGETDTQYF.

Notes on this clonotype: An end of the junction does not agree with germline; a read error may underlie this. V is TRBV12-3 or TRBV12-4 and J is TRBJ1-5, with D possibly matching TRBD1 (6 bases). The CDR3 totals 14 residues. The CDR3 reads CASSQTGGVQPQRF. The CDR3 DNA is TGTGCTAGCAGCCAAACGGGGGGCGTTCAGCCCCAGCGTTTT.

As for this clonotype: In this CDR3 the conserved last residue, phenylalanine or tryptophan, is missing, so a read error is likely. V and J are TRBV27 and TRBJ2-1; 7 bases are a match to TRBD1. CDR1 and CDR2 (germline): MNHEY, SMNVEV (reference sequence). The CDR3 consists of 16 residues. Trimming removed 4 bases from V and 5 bases from J; junction bases left unmatched: 11. CDR3 sequence (DNA): TGTGCCAGCAGTTCTCACCGGGACAGAGCCAACAATGAGCAGTTCCTC. It yields the protein CASSSHRDRANNEQFL.

This clonotype was detected many times. J is TRBJ1-2 and V is TRBV20-1; 7 bases agree with TRBD1. CDR1 and CDR2 (germline): DFQATT, SNEGSKA (reference sequence). J was trimmed by 4 bases and V by 7 bases; bases with no gene match: 9. This CDR3 spans 13 amino acids. The CDR3 region is CSVNPGTAYGYTF. CDR3 coding DNA: TGCAGTGTTAACCCCGGGACAGCCTATGGCTACACCTTC.

A few counts support this clonotype. V gene TRBV5-5 combines with J gene TRBJ2-1; TRBD2 matches at 9 bases. V lost 4 bases and J lost 8; bases outside the gene matches: 13. The CDR3 length is 16 residues. Per germline, CDR1 SGHKS and CDR2 YYEKEE (reference sequence). CDR3 sequence: CASSPRGTSNGDEQFF. CDR3 DNA sequence: TGTGCCAGCAGCCCCAGGGGGACTAGCAACGGGGATGAGCAGTTCTTC.

V is TRBV14 and J is TRBJ2-5, with no clear D. CDR1 is SGHDN, CDR2 FVKESK, per germline. Trimming left V 6 bases short and J 5 bases short, with 16 bases between. The CDR3 totals 14 residues. Here the CDR3 DNA reads TGTGCCAGCAGACACACCGGGCCCCGGGAGACCCAGTACTTC. The encoded protein is CASRHTGPRETQYF.

V usage is TRBV24-1 and J usage is TRBJ2-3; D could derive from TRBD1 or TRBD2 (5 bases each). The CDR3 contains 13 residues. V was trimmed by 6 bases and J by 10 bases, leaving 16 bases between them. In germline, CDR1 is KGHDR, CDR2 SFDVKD. In nucleotides, the CDR3 is TGTGCCACCAGTTTTAGAGGGGCGGATGCGCAGTATTTT. Translating gives CATSFRGADAQYF.

The chain is built from TRBV30 and TRBJ2-1; 9 bases match TRBD1. Trimming at V came to 2 bases and at J to 4 bases, leaving 6 bases not matched to a gene. Germline assignment: CDR1 GTSNPN and CDR2 SVGIG (reference sequence). The CDR3 sequence is 15 residues long. CDR3 amino acids: CAWSTPTGGYNEQFF. In DNA form, the CDR3 reads TGTGCCTGGAGTACCCCGACAGGGGGTTACAATGAGCAGTTCTTC.

This chain connects TRBV20-1 to TRBJ1-5; 10 bases are a match to TRBD1. The junction had 13 bases not matched to a gene; V was cut back by 6 bases and J by 8 bases. The germline gives CDR1 DFQATT, CDR2 SNEGSKA (reference sequence). The CDR3 covers 15 residues. In DNA, the CDR3 is TGCAGTGCCCAGGGACAGGGGTCCTGGGGTAAGCCCCAGCATTTT. Protein product: CSAQGQGSWGKPQHF.

This clonotype has only a few counts. The chain joins TRBV18 to TRBJ1-1; unclear D gene. Trimming took off 5 bases at V and 5 bases at J, with 12 bases between the two ends. The CDR3 extends over 13 amino acids. Germline V CDR1 and CDR2: KGHSH, LQKENI. CDR3 nucleotide sequence: TGTGCCAGCTCATCCCGGGGATCAACTGAAGCTTTCTTT. It translates to CASSSRGSTEAFF. Complete variable domain (other parts from reference TRBV18 and TRBJ1-1): NAGVMQNPRHLVRRRGQEARLRCSPMKGHSHVYWYRQLPEEGLKFMVYLQKENIIDESGMPKERFSAEFPKEGPSILRIQQVVRGDSAAYFCASSSRGSTEAFFGQGTRLTVV.

This clonotype appeared many times. One end of the junction is discordant with germline, which a read error may explain. The chain joins TRBV7-7 to TRBJ2-3; D is unclear. The CDR3 runs to 13 residues. Germline loops: CDR1 SSHAT, CDR2 FNYEAQ (reference sequence). CDR3 residues: CASSLVLTDTQYF. DNA for the CDR3: TGTGCTAGCAGCTTAGTTTTAACAGATACGCAGTATTTT.

The table lists this clonotype with a few counts. The V call is TRBV20-1, the J call TRBJ2-3, with unresolved D. V was clipped by 3 bases and J by 0 bases, with 13 bases between them. The CDR3 runs 15 residues. In germline, CDR1 is DFQATT, CDR2 SNEGSKA (reference sequence). DNA of the CDR3: TGCAGTGCTAGGCCTATGAAGGGAAGCACAGATACGCAGTATTTT. It yields the protein CSARPMKGSTDTQYF.

The CDR3 loop reads CASSYPRVAGAANTGELFF. DNA of the CDR3: TGTGCCAGCAGTTACCCCCGTGTAGCGGGGGCCGCGAACACCGGGGAGCTGTTTTTT. This rearrangement joins TRBV6-5 to TRBJ2-2, with 9 bases lining up with TRBD2. Germline CDR1 is MNHEY and CDR2 is SVGAGI. V trimming: 2 bases; J trimming: 0 bases; junction bases outside the gene matches: 10. The CDR3 sequence is 19 residues long.